The T cell receptor beta chain described here comes from a study of CD8+CD57+ T cells in acquired aplastic anemia. Study-level background: Around 3.5 ug was the average amount of DNA from sorted CD4+ and CD8+ cells. Study-wide results and caveats: Patients and controls shared approximately 28 CD8+ CDR3 sequences.

Sequenced patients had shown CD8+CD57+ cell expansion by flow cytometry. Genomic DNA constituted the template upon which TCR beta VDJ and CDR3 profiling was performed. TCRdb ran MiXCR on the reads and lists one entry per CDR3 protein. The data show 160,000 or so distinct CDR3 sequences, 40% to 55% seen once. From germline, CDR1 is ENHRY and CDR2 SYGVKD. The CDR3 extends over 15 amino acids. The V end was cut by 2 bases, the J end by 4 bases, with 15 bases between. As concerns this clonotype: What it binds is unknown.

The chain combines TRBV10-3 with TRBJ2-7, with D possibly called TRBD1 or TRBD2 (5 bases each). This sequence originates from a human donor with aplastic anemia. The sample consisted of sorted CD4+, CD8+, or CD8+CD57+ T cells (not recorded which) from PBMCs. CDR3 sequence: CAISELPRDGYEQYV. For the CDR3, the DNA is TGTGCCATCAGTGAGCTCCCCCGGGACGGTTACGAGCAGTACGTC.